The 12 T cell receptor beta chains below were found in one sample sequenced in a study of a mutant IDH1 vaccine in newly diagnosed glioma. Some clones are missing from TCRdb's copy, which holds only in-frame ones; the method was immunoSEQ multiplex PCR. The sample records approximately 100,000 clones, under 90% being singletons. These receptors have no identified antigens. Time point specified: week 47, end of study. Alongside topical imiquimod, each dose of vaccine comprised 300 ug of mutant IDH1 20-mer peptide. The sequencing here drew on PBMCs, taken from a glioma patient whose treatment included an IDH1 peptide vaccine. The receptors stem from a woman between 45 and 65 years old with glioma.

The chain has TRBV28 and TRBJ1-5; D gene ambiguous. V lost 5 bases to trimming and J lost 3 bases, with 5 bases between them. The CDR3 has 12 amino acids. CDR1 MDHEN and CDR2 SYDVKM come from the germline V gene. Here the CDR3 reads CASSPLNQPQHF. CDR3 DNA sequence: TGTGCCAGCAGTCCCCTCAATCAGCCCCAGCATTTT.

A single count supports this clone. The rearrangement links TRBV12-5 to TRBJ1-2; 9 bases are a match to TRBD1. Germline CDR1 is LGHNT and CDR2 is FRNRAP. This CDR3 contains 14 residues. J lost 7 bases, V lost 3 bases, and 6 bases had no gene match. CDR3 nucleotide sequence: TGTGCTAGTGGTTTTCCGGACAGGGGCTCTGGCTACACCTTC. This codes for CASGFPDRGSGYTF.

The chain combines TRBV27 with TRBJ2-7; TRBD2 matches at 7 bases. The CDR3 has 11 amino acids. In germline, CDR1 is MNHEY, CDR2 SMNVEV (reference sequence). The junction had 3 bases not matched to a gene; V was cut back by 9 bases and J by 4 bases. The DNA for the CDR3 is TGTGCCAGTGGGAGGGGTTACGAGCAGTACTTC. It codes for CASGRGYEQYF.

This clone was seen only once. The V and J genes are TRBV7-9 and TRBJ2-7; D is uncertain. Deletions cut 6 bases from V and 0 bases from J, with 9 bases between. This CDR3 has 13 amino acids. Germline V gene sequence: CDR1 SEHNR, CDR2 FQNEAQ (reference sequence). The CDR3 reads CASSRTPSYEQYF. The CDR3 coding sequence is TGTGCCAGCAGTAGAACACCCTCCTACGAGCAGTACTTC. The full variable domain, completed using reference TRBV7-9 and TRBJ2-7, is DTGVSQNPRHKITKRGQNVTFRCDPISEHNRLYWYRQTLGQGPEFLTYFQNEAQLEKSRLLSDRFSAERPKGSFSTLEIQRTEQGDSAMYLCASSRTPSYEQYFGPGTRLTVT.

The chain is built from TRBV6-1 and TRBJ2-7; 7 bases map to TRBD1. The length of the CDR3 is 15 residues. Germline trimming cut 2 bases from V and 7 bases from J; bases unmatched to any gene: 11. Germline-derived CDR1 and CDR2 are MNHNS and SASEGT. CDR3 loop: CASSELRVAGGEQYF. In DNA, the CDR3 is TGTGCCAGCAGTGAATTGAGGGTAGCAGGGGGAGAGCAGTACTTC.

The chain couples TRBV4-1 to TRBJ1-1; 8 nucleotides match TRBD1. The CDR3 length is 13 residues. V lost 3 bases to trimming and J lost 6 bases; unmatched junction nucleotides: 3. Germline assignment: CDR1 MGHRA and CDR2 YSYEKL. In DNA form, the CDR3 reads TGCGCCAGCAGCCAGGAACAGGGGGCTGAAGCTTTCTTT. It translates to CASSQEQGAEAFF.

CDR3 sequence (DNA): TGTGCCAGCAGTTACGCCGGGGACAGGTCCTACGAGCAGTACTTC. This gives the protein CASSYAGDRSYEQYF. The chain recombines TRBV6-5 with TRBJ2-7; TRBD1 matches at 8 bases. CDR1 is MNHEY and CDR2 is SVGAGI in the germline V gene. V dropped 2 bases and J dropped 1; count of bases not matched to a gene: 4. CDR3 length: 15 amino acids.

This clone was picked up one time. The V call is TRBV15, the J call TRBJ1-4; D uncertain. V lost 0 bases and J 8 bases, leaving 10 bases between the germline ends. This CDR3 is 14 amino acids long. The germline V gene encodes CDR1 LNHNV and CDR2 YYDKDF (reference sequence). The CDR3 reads CATSRDWGAEKLFF. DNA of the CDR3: TGTGCCACCAGCAGAGATTGGGGTGCCGAAAAACTGTTTTTT.

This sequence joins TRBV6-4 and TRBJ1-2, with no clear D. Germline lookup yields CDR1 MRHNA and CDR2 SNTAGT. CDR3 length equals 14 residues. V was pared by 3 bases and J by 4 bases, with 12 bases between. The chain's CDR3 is CASSEGGNGYGYTF. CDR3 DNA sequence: TGTGCCAGCAGTGAGGGAGGGAATGGCTATGGCTACACCTTC.

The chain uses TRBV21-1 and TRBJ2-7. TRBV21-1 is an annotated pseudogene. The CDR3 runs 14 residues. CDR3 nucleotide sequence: TGTGCCAGGTTATTGGGGACCCGGCGTCCCGAGCAGTACTTC. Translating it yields CARLLGTRRPEQYF.

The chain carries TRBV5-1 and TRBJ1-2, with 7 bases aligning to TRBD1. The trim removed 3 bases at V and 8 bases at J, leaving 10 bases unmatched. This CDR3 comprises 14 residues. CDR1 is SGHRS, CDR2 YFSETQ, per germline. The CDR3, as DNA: TGCGCCAGCAGCTGGACGACAGGGTCCGACGGCTACACCTTC. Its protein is CASSWTTGSDGYTF.

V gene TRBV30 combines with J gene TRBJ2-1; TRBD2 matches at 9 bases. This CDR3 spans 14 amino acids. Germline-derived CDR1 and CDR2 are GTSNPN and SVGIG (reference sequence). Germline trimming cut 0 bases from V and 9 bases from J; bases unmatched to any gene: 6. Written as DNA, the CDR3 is TGTGCCTGGAGTGTAATTAGCGGGAGAGCTGAGCAGTTCTTC. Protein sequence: CAWSVISGRAEQFF. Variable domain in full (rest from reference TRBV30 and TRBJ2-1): SQTIHQWPATLVQPVGSPLSLECTVEGTSNPNLYWYRQAAGRGLQLLFYSVGIGQISSEVPQNLSASRPQDRQFILSSKKLLLSDSGFYLCAWSVISGRAEQFFGPGTRLTVL.